This T cell receptor beta chain is from a study of blood T cell repertoires in COVID-19. The assay was immunoSEQ multiplex PCR, and TCRdb's table has in-frame clones only and misses some. The sample includes about 250,000 clones, 70% to 90% of them seen just once. For recovered donors of Cohort 3, there were two negative PCRs, clearance, or symptom resolution. This clone was recorded once. V lost 2 bases, J lost 17 bases, and 9 bases stayed unmatched. The CDR3 contains 13 residues. Looked up from germline, CDR1 is MNHNS and CDR2 is SASEGT. The chain joins TRBV6-1 to TRBJ1-4; 9 nucleotides line up with TRBD1. Sequenced sample: PBMCs or T cells enriched from blood (not recorded which). The sequence derives from a woman aged 25 to 45 who had recovered from COVID-19. The CDR3 DNA is TGTGCCAGCAGTGAAAAGGGAAGGACAGGGGCTTTTTTT. Its protein product is CASSEKGRTGAFF.